The sequence of this T cell receptor (beta chain) was determined in a study of T cells in Graves' hyperthyroidism and ophthalmopathy. CDR3 length: 16 amino acids. The V segment lost 0 bases and the J segment 6 bases; nucleotides outside the gene matches: 5. The V gene's germline CDR1 is SGDLS and CDR2 YYNGEE. Using RNA transcripts as the source, TCR beta CDR3 regions were amplified. HTBI primers were used for first-round RT-PCR of the TCR CDR3. TCRdb re-analysed the multiplex PCR reads in MiXCR, keeping a single row per CDR3 protein. The profile covers some 720,000 distinct CDR3 sequences, with around 17% appearing a single time and 8.4% taken by the ten largest.

The clonotype was recovered from a man aged 18 to 29 with Graves' hyperthyroidism. V gene TRBV9 combines with J gene TRBJ2-1, with 11 bases aligning to TRBD2. The source material was blood. CDR3 protein: CASSVEISGRANEQFF. CDR3 DNA: TGTGCCAGCAGCGTAGAAATTAGCGGGAGGGCCAATGAGCAGTTCTTC.